A selection of T cell receptor beta chains follows, all from one sample in a study of blood T cell repertoires in COVID-19. Here immunoSEQ multiplex PCR was the method, and the copy in TCRdb shows in-frame clones only, minus some. The repertoire holds more than 150,000 clones, with 86% as singletons. The specimen sequenced was peripheral blood. Receptors originate from a woman between 65 and 79 years old with acute or convalescent COVID-19. Each CDR3 is given with its conserved first and last residue. The D gene is left open where the match is weak. Clone size is stated in some rows and not others, as once, few, many or a class when expanded.

>.|TRBJ1-5|TRBV5-4|.
CASNWTRSNQPQHF
TGTGCCAGCAACTGGACACGTAGCAATCAGCCCCAGCATTTT
>TRBD2|TRBJ2-4|TRBV7-8|.
CASSSTSGGVFLAKNIQYF
TGTGCCAGCAGCTCGACTAGCGGGGGGGTGTTCCTAGCCAAAAACATTCAGTACTTC
>.|TRBJ1-1|TRBV29-1|.
CSALDKLNTEAFF
TGCAGCGCATTAGACAAACTGAACACTGAAGCTTTCTTT
>TRBD1|TRBJ2-2|TRBV5-6|.
CASRLGGQITGELFF
TGTGCCAGCAGACTTGGGGGACAGATCACCGGGGAGCTGTTTTTT
>TRBD1|TRBJ2-7|TRBV15|.
CATSIKQGTTYEQYF
TGTGCCACCAGCATAAAACAGGGGACCACCTACGAGCAGTACTTC
>TRBD1|TRBJ1-3|TRBV30|.
CAWSAGQPGNTIYF
TGTGCCTGGAGTGCGGGACAGCCCGGAAACACCATATATTTT
>TRBD1|TRBJ1-4|TRBV28|few
CASSPQGFGDEKLFF
TGTGCCAGCAGTCCACAGGGGTTTGGGGATGAAAAACTGTTTTTT
>.|TRBJ1-2|TRBV30|.
CAWSATDKSYGYTF
TGTGCCTGGAGTGCCACGGACAAGAGCTATGGCTACACCTTC
>.|TRBJ2-5|TRBV14|.
CASSHRTVQETQYF
TGTGCCAGCAGCCACCGGACAGTTCAAGAGACCCAGTACTTC
>.|TRBJ1-5|TRBV19|.
CASSIDGRVYTNQPQHF
TGTGCCAGTAGTATAGATGGCAGGGTATATACGAATCAGCCCCAGCATTTT
>.|TRBJ1-6|TRBV30|once
CAWSVRGGLKSPLHF
TGTGCCTGGAGTGTACGGGGGGGGCTGAAGTCACCCCTCCACTTT
>TRBD1|TRBJ1-2|TRBV2|.
CASRSGQSYGYTF
TGTGCCAGCAGGTCGGGACAGAGCTATGGCTACACCTTC
>TRBD2|TRBJ2-5|TRBV7-9|once
CASSLGSGGTEETQYF
TGTGCCAGCAGCTTAGGGAGCGGGGGAACCGAAGAGACCCAGTACTTC
>.|TRBJ2-1|TRBV28|few
CASSLMRAPTEQFF
TGTGCCAGCAGTTTGATGCGGGCGCCTACCGAGCAGTTCTTC
>.|TRBJ2-5|TRBV27|.
CATAGGQSKTQYF
TGTGCCACCGCCGGGGGTCAGTCAAAGACCCAGTACTTC
>.|TRBJ1-3|TRBV29-1|once
CSASFSGNTIYF
TGCAGCGCCTCTTTCTCTGGAAACACCATATATTTT
>TRBD1|TRBJ1-4|TRBV3-1/TRBV3-2|few
CASSLTPRDRAPGREKLFF
TGTGCCAGCAGCCTAACCCCCCGGGACAGGGCCCCGGGAAGGGAAAAACTGTTTTTT
>TRBD2|TRBJ2-3|TRBV7-2|.
CASSLRLAGGLSTDTQYF
TGTGCCAGCAGCTTGCGACTAGCGGGGGGCCTGAGCACAGATACGCAGTATTTT
>.|TRBJ2-1|TRBV7-2|.
CASSLVGLTVGQFF
TGTGCCAGCAGCTTAGTAGGACTAACGGTGGGGCAGTTCTTC
>.|TRBJ2-3|TRBV5-1|.
CASSLLGTDTQYF
TGCGCCAGCAGCTTGCTAGGTACAGATACGCAGTATTTT
>.|TRBJ1-5|TRBV19|.
CASSIRTGTNNQPQHF
TGTGCCAGTAGTATTCGAACCGGGACAAATAATCAGCCCCAGCATTTT
>TRBD1|TRBJ1-5|TRBV19|few
CASSNRGLGQPQHF
TGTGCCAGTAGTAACAGGGGGCTTGGACAGCCCCAGCATTTT
>.|TRBJ1-5|TRBV6-2/TRBV6-3|.
CASSYMTGFNGNQPQHF
TGTGCCAGCAGTTACATGACAGGCTTTAATGGCAATCAGCCCCAGCATTTT
>TRBD2|TRBJ2-3|TRBV5-1|.
CASSSLGGTSGRGTDTQYF
TGCGCCAGCAGCTCCCTTGGTGGGACTAGCGGACGAGGCACAGATACGCAGTATTTT
>TRBD2|TRBJ2-2|TRBV5-8|.
CASSVELAGGTGELFF
TGTGCCAGCAGCGTAGAACTAGCGGGGGGCACCGGGGAGCTGTTTTTT
>TRBD1|TRBJ1-2|TRBV7-2|.
CASRPPGGAYGYTF
TGTGCCAGCAGACCTCCAGGGGGCGCATATGGCTACACCTTC
>TRBD2|TRBJ2-1|TRBV5-6|.
CASSLVGRAYNEQFF
TGTGCCAGCAGCTTGGTCGGGAGGGCCTACAATGAGCAGTTCTTC
>TRBD1|TRBJ2-5|TRBV3-1/TRBV3-2|.
CASSQGPVDRAEETQYF
TGTGCCAGCAGCCAAGGGCCGGTGGACAGGGCAGAAGAGACCCAGTACTTC
>.|TRBJ1-6|TRBV2|.
CASSSRRNNSPLHF
TGTGCCAGCAGTTCCAGGCGTAATAATTCACCCCTCCACTTT
>.|TRBJ1-1|TRBV5-1|.
CASTSGPGNTEAFF
TGCGCCAGCACCTCAGGCCCAGGAAACACTGAAGCTTTCTTT
>.|TRBJ1-2|TRBV10-2|.
CATSQVLGGGYTF
TGCGCCACTTCGCAGGTCCTAGGGGGTGGCTACACCTTC